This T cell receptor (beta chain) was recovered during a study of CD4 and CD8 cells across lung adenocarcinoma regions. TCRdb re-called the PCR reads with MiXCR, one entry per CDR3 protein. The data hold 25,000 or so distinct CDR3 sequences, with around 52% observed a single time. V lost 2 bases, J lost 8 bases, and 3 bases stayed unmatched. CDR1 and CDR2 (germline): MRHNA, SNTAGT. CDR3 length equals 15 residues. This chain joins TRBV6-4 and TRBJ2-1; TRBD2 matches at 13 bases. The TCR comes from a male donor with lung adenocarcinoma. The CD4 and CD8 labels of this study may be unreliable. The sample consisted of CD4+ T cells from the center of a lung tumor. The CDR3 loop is CASSDGLAGVDEQFF. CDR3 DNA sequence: TGTGCCAGCAGTGACGGACTAGCGGGAGTCGATGAGCAGTTCTTC.